Below, 8 T cell receptor beta chains from the same sample are listed, as sequenced in a study of T cells in Graves' hyperthyroidism and ophthalmopathy. The source material, RNA transcripts, was used to amplify TCR beta CDR3 regions. Initially, a first-round RT-PCR of the TCR CDR3 employed the HTBI primer set. TCRdb recomputed calls from the multiplex PCR reads with MiXCR, one row per CDR3 protein. The table has 250,000 to 350,000 distinct CDR3 sequences, about 15% seen once. Sample: blood. All receptors derive from a young man with Graves' hyperthyroidism.

This clonotype was seen ten or more times. The V gene is TRBV20-1, the J gene TRBJ1-1, with D possibly being TRBD1 (6 bases). The CDR3 covers 14 residues. The germline gives CDR1 DFQATT, CDR2 SNEGSKA (reference sequence). The V end was cut by 3 bases, the J end by 5 bases, with 16 bases between. CDR3 DNA sequence: TGCAGTGCTAGTTTGGGCAGGGGTTCAACTGAAGCTTTCTTT. It translates to CSASLGRGSTEAFF.

This clonotype was picked up a small number of times. The rearrangement uses TRBV4-2 and TRBJ2-1; D not resolved. V lost 1 base to trimming and J lost 0 bases, with 7 bases between them. Germline assignment: CDR1 LGHNA and CDR2 YNFKEQ. The CDR3 runs 15 residues. CDR3 loop: CASSQGIFSYNEQFF. For the CDR3, the DNA is TGTGCCAGCAGCCAAGGGATCTTCTCCTACAATGAGCAGTTCTTC.

The rearrangement uses TRBV11-2 and TRBJ1-2; maybe TRBD1 (6 bases). This CDR3 is 14 amino acids long. From germline, CDR1 is SGHAT and CDR2 FQNNGV. Trimming pared 5 bases from V and 4 bases from J, leaving 14 bases between. CDR3: CASSPTGKIYGYTF. CDR3 nucleotide sequence: TGTGCCAGCAGCCCAACAGGGAAGATCTATGGCTACACCTTC.

The chain joins TRBV7-9 to TRBJ2-6, with unresolved D. The CDR3 covers 18 residues. Germline assignment: CDR1 SEHNR and CDR2 FQNEAQ (reference sequence). Trimming took 6 bases from V and 0 from J, leaving 18 bases between them. CDR3 bases: TGTGCCAGCAGTCATCAAACGTCTTACCGCTCTGGGGCCAACGTCCTGACTTTC. It translates to CASSHQTSYRSGANVLTF.

This clonotype was seen repeatedly, ten times or more. This chain joins TRBV10-3 and TRBJ2-1; possibly TRBD2 for D (6 bases). The CDR3 is 14 amino acids. Trimming shortened V by 10 bases and J by 5 bases, and 18 bases separated the two germline ends. CDR1 ENHRY and CDR2 SYGVKD come from the germline V gene. CDR3 DNA sequence: TGTGCCACCCGGGACTCGGAGAGGGACAATGAGCAGTTCTTC. As protein: CATRDSERDNEQFF.

In its sample, this clonotype was seen a few times. J is TRBJ2-3 and V is TRBV29-1, with D perhaps TRBD2 (5 bases). Trimming removed 7 bases from V and 5 bases from J, with 16 bases in between. The CDR3 length is 13 residues. Per the germline V gene, CDR1 is SQVTM and CDR2 is ANQGSEA. CDR3 sequence: CSGLPTGVDTQYF. As DNA, the CDR3 is TGCAGCGGACTACCTACGGGTGTAGATACGCAGTATTTT.

This clonotype was observed a handful of times. The rearrangement links TRBV12-3 or TRBV12-4 to TRBJ1-5; D remains unclear. This CDR3 contains 13 residues. Trimming removed 4 bases from V and 6 bases from J, with 10 bases in between. The CDR3 sequence: CASSYGLAQPQHF. The CDR3 nucleotides read TGTGCCAGCAGTTATGGACTGGCTCAGCCCCAGCATTTT.

J is TRBJ2-5 and V is TRBV20-1; no firm D call. The germline V and J ends were trimmed by 2 bases and 5 bases, with 12 bases remaining between them. The CDR3 covers 13 residues. CDR1 and CDR2 from the germline V gene are DFQATT and SNEGSKA (reference sequence). The CDR3: CSARLPIEETQYF. In DNA form, the CDR3 reads TGCAGTGCTAGACTCCCTATTGAGGAGACCCAGTACTTC.